This record covers a single TCR beta chain. Its antigen is still unknown. Time point reported: cycle 4 day 1 (C4D1), after 5 to 7 weeks of nivolumab. With no exception, relapse followed autologous stem cell transplantation in all patients, and brentuximab vedotin exposure varied. Patients reached a best response of complete response, partial response or progressive disease. Here immunoSEQ multiplex PCR was the method, and the copy in TCRdb shows in-frame clones only, minus some. This table has around 30,000 clones, approximately 67% appearing once. The sample is drawn from a study of PD-1 blockade in classical Hodgkin lymphoma. General study results and limits: By C4D1, CD4+ diversity increased significantly, especially in complete responders. Baseline TCR diversity was reportedly lower in newly diagnosed patients than healthy donors.

This CDR3 spans 15 amino acids. V gave up 3 bases and J gave up 7 bases, with 18 bases separating them. The germline gives CDR1 LNHDA, CDR2 SQIVND (reference sequence). The sequence was collected from a human donor with classical Hodgkin lymphoma. The source was peripheral blood mononuclear cells (PBMCs), collected before the fourth cycle of nivolumab. The V gene is TRBV19, the J gene TRBJ1-2; the D gene is possibly TRBD1 (5 bases). The CDR3 loop reads CASSIQGPGGFGYTF. CDR3 in DNA: TGTGCCAGTAGTATCCAGGGCCCAGGAGGGTTTGGCTACACCTTC.